This T cell receptor beta chain is from a study of blood T cell repertoires in COVID-19. Study as a whole: Sites across the United States, Italy and Spain contributed samples from acute and convalescent COVID-19. PBMCs, B-cell-depleted T cells, or T cells provided the cDNA or gDNA that made up the material.

In the original processing: For nucleated cells, counts were estimated from reference gene primer amplification. This table comes from immunoSEQ multiplex PCR, and its TCRdb copy is limited to in-frame clones, with some not included. V, J and clone size reflect that table, while D and trimming were determined from the DNA. The repertoire holds 120,000 or so clones, 85% to 90% seen once, with less than 2% in the top ten. This CDR3 has 16 residues. Germline V CDR1 and CDR2: LNHNV, YYDKDF (reference sequence). V shed 3 bases, J shed 0 bases, and the junction held 4 bases outside the gene matches. The source of this sequence is a human donor in a cohort sampled during active COVID-19. Material: peripheral blood. The V and J genes are TRBV15 and TRBJ2-1, with 8 bases fitting TRBD1. The CDR3 DNA sequence: TGTGCCACCAGCAGCCGGACAGGGAGCTCCTACAATGAGCAGTTCTTC. It encodes CATSSRTGSSYNEQFF.